This TCR beta chain was sequenced in a study of blood T cells in healthy people across ages. The sample holds a few counts of this clonotype. No antigen is known for it. Findings and limits, study-wide: The CMV status of each donor remained undetermined, and this could have confounded shifts in expanded clonotypes.

A second roughly 7 to 11 cycle PCR used barcoded and J-beta primers. TCRdb called the 5' RACE reads again in MiXCR, with one record for every CDR3 protein. This table has around 1,800,000 distinct CDR3 sequences, 35% to 50% appearing once. All donors came from Russia, were Caucasian and healthy, and spanned ages roughly 6 to 100. Isolation per sample recovered at least 7 million PBMCs. Germline-derived CDR1 and CDR2 are SQVTM and ANQGSEA. The V and J ends lost 4 bases and 5 bases respectively, with 8 bases between them. This CDR3 has 11 residues. The chain recombines TRBV29-1 with TRBJ1-2, with a tentative D call TRBD1 (6 bases). The specimen sequenced was blood. The source of this sequence is a human donor in good health. DNA for the CDR3: TGCAGCGTTGTAGGGACATATGGCTACACCTTC. Residues: CSVVGTYGYTF.